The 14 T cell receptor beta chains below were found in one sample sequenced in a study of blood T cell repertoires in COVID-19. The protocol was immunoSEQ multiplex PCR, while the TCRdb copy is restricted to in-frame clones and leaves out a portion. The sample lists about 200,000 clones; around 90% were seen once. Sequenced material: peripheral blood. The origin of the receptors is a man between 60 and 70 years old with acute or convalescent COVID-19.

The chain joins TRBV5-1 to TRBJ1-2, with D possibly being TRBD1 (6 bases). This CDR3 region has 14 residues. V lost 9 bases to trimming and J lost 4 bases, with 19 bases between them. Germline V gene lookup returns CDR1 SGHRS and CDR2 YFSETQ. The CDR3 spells CATSEGEFSYGYTF. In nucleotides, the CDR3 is TGCGCCACTAGTGAGGGGGAGTTCAGCTATGGCTACACCTTC.

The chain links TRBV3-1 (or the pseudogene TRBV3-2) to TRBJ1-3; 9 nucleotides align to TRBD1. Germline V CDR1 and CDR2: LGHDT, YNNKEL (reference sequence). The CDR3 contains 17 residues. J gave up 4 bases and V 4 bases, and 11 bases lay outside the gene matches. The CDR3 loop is CASSPRPGTGSGNTIYF. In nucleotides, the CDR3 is TGTGCCAGCAGCCCTCGGCCGGGGACAGGGTCCGGAAACACCATATATTTT.

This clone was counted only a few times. CDR3 amino acids: CAISAPGGQHSPLHF. The CDR3 DNA reads as TGTGCCATCAGTGCACCCGGGGGGCAGCATTCACCCCTCCACTTT. V gene TRBV10-3 combines with J gene TRBJ1-6, with D possibly matching TRBD1 (6 bases). The CDR3 spans 15 residues. CDR1 ENHRY and CDR2 SYGVKD come from the germline V gene. V lost 4 bases and J lost 8, with 15 bases in between.

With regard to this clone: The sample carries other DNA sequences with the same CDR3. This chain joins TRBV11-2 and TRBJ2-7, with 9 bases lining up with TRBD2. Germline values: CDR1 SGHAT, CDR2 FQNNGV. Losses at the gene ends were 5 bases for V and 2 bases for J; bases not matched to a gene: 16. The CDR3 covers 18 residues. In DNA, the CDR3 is TGTGCCAGCAGCAAAGGGGGGCTCGCGGGGGGGCGGACCTACGAGCAGTACTTC. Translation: CASSKGGLAGGRTYEQYF. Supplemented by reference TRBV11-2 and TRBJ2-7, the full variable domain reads EAGVAQSPRYKIIEKRQSVAFWCNPISGHATLYWYQQILGQGPKLLIQFQNNGVVDDSQLPKDRFSAERLKGVDSTLKIQPAKLEDSAVYLCASSKGGLAGGRTYEQYFGPGTRLTVT.

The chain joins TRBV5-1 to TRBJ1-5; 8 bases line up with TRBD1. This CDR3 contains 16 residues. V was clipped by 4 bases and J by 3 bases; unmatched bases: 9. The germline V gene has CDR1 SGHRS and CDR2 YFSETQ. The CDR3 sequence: CASSPGATGVNQPQHF. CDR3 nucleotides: TGCGCCAGCAGCCCGGGGGCGACAGGGGTCAATCAGCCCCAGCATTTT.

The DNA of the CDR3 is TGTGCCAGCAGTGAAAGGTGGACTCCGATGGCCCATGAGCAGTTCTTC. As protein: CASSERWTPMAHEQFF. This chain connects TRBV2 to TRBJ2-1; maybe TRBD2 (5 bases). V shed 2 bases and J shed 8 bases, with 19 bases lying between them. Germline assignment: CDR1 SNHLY and CDR2 FYNNEI. This CDR3 has 16 residues.

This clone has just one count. CDR3 sequence (DNA): TGTGCCAGCAGACCCCGGACGGGGAATAATTCACCCCTCCACTTT. This encodes CASRPRTGNNSPLHF. The gene calls are TRBV7-2 and TRBJ1-6; D gene unclear. CDR1 and CDR2 (germline): SGHTA, FQGNSA. The CDR3 is 15 residues long. The ends were cut back, 6 bases at V and 5 bases at J, with 14 bases in the middle.

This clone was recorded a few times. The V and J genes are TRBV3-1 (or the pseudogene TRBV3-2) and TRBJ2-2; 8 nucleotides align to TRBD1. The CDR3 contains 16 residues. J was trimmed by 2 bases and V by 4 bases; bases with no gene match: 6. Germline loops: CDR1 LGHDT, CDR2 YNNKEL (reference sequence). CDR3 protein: CASSPRQGPNTGELFF. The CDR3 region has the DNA TGTGCCAGCAGCCCCAGACAGGGGCCCAACACCGGGGAGCTGTTTTTT.

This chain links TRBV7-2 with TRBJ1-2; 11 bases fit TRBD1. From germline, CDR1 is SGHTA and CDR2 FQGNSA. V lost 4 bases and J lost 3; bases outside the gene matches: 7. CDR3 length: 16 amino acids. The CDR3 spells CASSSPRTGGDYGYTF. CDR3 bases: TGTGCCAGCAGCTCGCCCCGGACAGGGGGCGACTATGGCTACACCTTC. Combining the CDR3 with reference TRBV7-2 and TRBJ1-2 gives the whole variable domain GAGVSQSPSNKVTEKGKDVELRCDPISGHTALYWYRQSLGQGLEFLIYFQGNSAPDKSGLPSDRFSAERTGGSVSTLTIQRTQQEDSAVYLCASSSPRTGGDYGYTFGSGTRLTVV.

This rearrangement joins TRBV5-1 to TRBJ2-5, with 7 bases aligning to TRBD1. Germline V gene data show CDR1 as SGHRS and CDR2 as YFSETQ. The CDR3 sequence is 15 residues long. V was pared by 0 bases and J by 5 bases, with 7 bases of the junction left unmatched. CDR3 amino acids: CASSLVQGDYETQYF. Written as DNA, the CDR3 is TGCGCCAGCAGCTTGGTTCAGGGGGATTATGAGACCCAGTACTTC. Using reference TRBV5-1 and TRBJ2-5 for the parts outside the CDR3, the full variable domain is KAGVTQTPRYLIKTRGQQVTLSCSPISGHRSVSWYQQTPGQGLQFLFEYFSETQRNKGNFPGRFSGRQFSNSRSEMNVSTLELGDSALYLCASSLVQGDYETQYFGPGTRLLVL.

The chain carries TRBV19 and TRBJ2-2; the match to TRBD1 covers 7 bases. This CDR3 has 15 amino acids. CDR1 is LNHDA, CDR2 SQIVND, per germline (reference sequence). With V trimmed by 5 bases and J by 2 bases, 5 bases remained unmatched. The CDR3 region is CASSPTGINTGELFF. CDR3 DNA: TGTGCCAGTAGTCCGACAGGGATTAACACCGGGGAGCTGTTTTTT.

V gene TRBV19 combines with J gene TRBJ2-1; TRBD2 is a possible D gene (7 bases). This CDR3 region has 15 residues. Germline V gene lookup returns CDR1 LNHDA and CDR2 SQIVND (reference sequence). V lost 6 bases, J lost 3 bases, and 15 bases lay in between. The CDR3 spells CASRGGRSSYNEQFF. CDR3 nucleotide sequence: TGTGCCAGTAGGGGGGGGCGAAGTAGCTACAATGAGCAGTTCTTC.

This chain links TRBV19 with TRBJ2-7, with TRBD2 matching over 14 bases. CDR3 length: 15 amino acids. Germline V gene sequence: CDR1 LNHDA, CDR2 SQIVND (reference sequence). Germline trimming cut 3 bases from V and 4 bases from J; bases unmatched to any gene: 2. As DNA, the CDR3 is TGTGCCAGTAGTATCGGGACTAGCGGGGGTTACGAGCAGTACTTC. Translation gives CASSIGTSGGYEQYF.

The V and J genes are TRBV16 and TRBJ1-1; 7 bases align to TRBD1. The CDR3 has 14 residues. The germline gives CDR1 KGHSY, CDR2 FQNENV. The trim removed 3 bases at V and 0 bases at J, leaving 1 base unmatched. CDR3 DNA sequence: TGTGCCAGCAGCCAGGGACAGATGAACACTGAAGCTTTCTTT. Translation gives CASSQGQMNTEAFF. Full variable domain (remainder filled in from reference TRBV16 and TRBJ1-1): GEEVAQTPKHLVRGEGQKAKLYCAPIKGHSYVFWYQQVLKNEFKFLISFQNENVFDETGMPKERFSAKCLPNSPCSLEIQATKLEDSAVYFCASSQGQMNTEAFFGQGTRLTVV.